This T cell receptor (beta chain) was identified in a study of spatial heterogeneity in lung cancer. This clonotype was detected many times. TCRdb itself ran the 5' RACE reads through MiXCR, one entry per CDR3 protein. The sample has 85,000 to 100,000 distinct CDR3 sequences; about 12% are singletons. This sample's time point: sample taken at primary tumor resection. Frozen PBMC, nontumor lung or tumor provided whole RNA, which was sequenced unsorted. The donors were 55 to 85 patients with non-small cell lung cancer that was early-stage and untreated. This clonotype was sampled from a male donor with early-stage non-small cell lung cancer. Source: PBMCs, taken at surgery.

CDR3 sequence (DNA): TGCAGCGTTGAAGGCCAGGCGACCTACGAGCAGTACTTC. As protein: CSVEGQATYEQYF. The chain recombines TRBV29-1 with TRBJ2-7; D unresolved. Trimming removed 1 base at V and 2 bases at J, with 9 bases between. The CDR3 is made up of 13 amino acids. Per the germline V gene, CDR1 is SQVTM and CDR2 is ANQGSEA.